One and the same sample provided the 27 T cell receptor beta chains below, sequenced in a study of CD4 T cells in relation to SARS-CoV-2 and coronaviruses (dated by TCRdb to the early 2020s). The method was the immunoSEQ multiplex PCR assay. What TCRdb holds here is the immuneACCESS table cut down to in-frame rearrangements. Part of the clones is not present; checked against another copy, under half of the missing clones reflect an unresolved V gene, and the others are unexplained. This sample lists 20,000 to 25,000 clones; more than 65% were detected once. More than 14% of the sample rests with the top ten. CD4+ T cells from unexposed donors were collected before the COVID-19 pandemic (2011-2018). After around 11 days of culture, CD4+ T cells were isolated with the EasySep CD4+ T cell isolation kit. Antigens of these TCRs are unknown. Sequences were obtained from CD4+ T cells from PBMCs, cultured in vitro. Every receptor here comes from a human donor in good health.

This clone was detected once. The genes are TRBV4-3 and TRBJ2-6; no reliable D call. Germline CDR1 and CDR2: LGHNA and YSLEER. The CDR3 length is 13 residues. Deletions cut 4 bases from V and 4 bases from J, with 5 bases between. CDR3 sequence: CASSLVGANVLTF. The CDR3 nucleotides are TGCGCCAGCAGCCTGGTAGGGGCCAACGTCCTGACTTTC.

The chain joins TRBV5-1 to TRBJ1-6; tentatively, D is TRBD1 (6 bases). Trimming pared 4 bases from V and 7 bases from J, leaving 9 bases between. Germline loops: CDR1 SGHRS, CDR2 YFSETQ. The CDR3 length is 13 residues. CDR3 sequence: CASSGQGNSPLHF. CDR3 bases: TGCGCCAGCAGCGGGCAGGGGAATTCACCCCTCCACTTT. Full variable domain (rest looked up from reference TRBV5-1 and TRBJ1-6): KAGVTQTPRYLIKTRGQQVTLSCSPISGHRSVSWYQQTPGQGLQFLFEYFSETQRNKGNFPGRFSGRQFSNSRSEMNVSTLELGDSALYLCASSGQGNSPLHFGNGTRLTVT.

The chain couples TRBV25-1 to TRBJ2-1; no firm D call. The CDR3 is made up of 16 amino acids. With 1 base removed from V and 4 bases from J, the gap between germline ends came to 14 bases. Looked up from germline, CDR1 is MGHDK and CDR2 is SYGVNS. The chain's CDR3 is CASSELGGAPYNEQFF. CDR3 bases: TGTGCCAGCAGTGAATTAGGCGGCGCCCCTTACAATGAGCAGTTCTTC.

The chain uses TRBV2 and TRBJ2-3, with D unresolved. V lost 2 bases and J 2 bases, leaving 11 bases between the germline ends. CDR3 length equals 15 residues. CDR1 and CDR2 from the germline V gene are SNHLY and FYNNEI. The CDR3 protein is CASSEMVIPTDTQYF. The DNA for the CDR3 is TGTGCCAGCAGTGAAATGGTAATCCCCACAGATACGCAGTATTTT.

The CDR3 sequence is CASSSRSSLGYGYTF. The CDR3 coding sequence is TGTGCCAGCAGCTCACGAAGCTCATTGGGATATGGCTACACCTTC. The genes are TRBV11-2 and TRBJ1-2; D not resolved. The CDR3 covers 15 residues. Germline CDR1 SGHAT, CDR2 FQNNGV. Trimming removed 4 bases at V and 5 bases at J, with 17 bases between. Full variable domain (rest looked up from reference TRBV11-2 and TRBJ1-2): EAGVAQSPRYKIIEKRQSVAFWCNPISGHATLYWYQQILGQGPKLLIQFQNNGVVDDSQLPKDRFSAERLKGVDSTLKIQPAKLEDSAVYLCASSSRSSLGYGYTFGSGTRLTVV.

V usage is TRBV18 and J usage is TRBJ2-2, with a weak D call TRBD1 (6 bases). The CDR3 loop spans 15 amino acids. Germline V CDR1 and CDR2: KGHSH, LQKENI. Trimming took off 2 bases at V and 0 bases at J, with 7 bases between the two ends. The CDR3 DNA reads TGTGCCAGCTCACCAAGGACAGCGAACACCGGGGAGCTGTTTTTT. The encoded protein is CASSPRTANTGELFF.

The V gene is TRBV7-3, the J gene TRBJ2-2, with D tentatively TRBD2 (7 bases). The germline V and J ends were trimmed by 3 bases and 5 bases, with 16 bases remaining between them. The CDR3 consists of 16 residues. The germline V gene has CDR1 SGHTA and CDR2 FQGTGA. As DNA, the CDR3 is TGTGCCAGCAGCTTGGGGGGGCTCAGAGGTACCGGGGAGCTGTTTTTT. This codes for CASSLGGLRGTGELFF.

There are a few counts of this clone. The V gene is TRBV7-8, the J gene TRBJ1-1; no clear D gene. Per the germline V gene, CDR1 is SGHVS and CDR2 is FQNEAQ. This CDR3 has 14 residues. The germline V and J ends were trimmed by 7 bases and 0 bases, with 12 bases remaining between them. The CDR3, as DNA: TGTGCCAGCACCCTGTACCGACTGAACACTGAAGCTTTCTTT. This sequence encodes CASTLYRLNTEAFF. Combining the CDR3 with reference TRBV7-8 and TRBJ1-1 gives the whole variable domain GAGVSQSPRYKVAKRGQDVALRCDPISGHVSLFWYQQALGQGPEFLTYFQNEAQLDKSGLPSDRFFAERPEGSVSTLKIQRTQQEDSAVYLCASTLYRLNTEAFFGQGTRLTVV.

This rearrangement joins TRBV7-2 to TRBJ1-1; D is unresolved. CDR1 SGHTA and CDR2 FQGNSA come from the germline V gene. CDR3 size: 14 residues. Between the trimmed V and J ends, which lost 1 base and 3 bases, there was a span of 9 bases. As DNA, the CDR3 is TGTGCCAGCAGCTTAGGGCGCACCCACACTGAAGCTTTCTTT. Its protein product is CASSLGRTHTEAFF.

With regard to this clone: The junction departs from the called germline gene at one end, perhaps through a read error. The CDR3 here is CASRWDTGEATGF. The CDR3 bases are TGTGCCAGCAGGTGGGACACGGGAGAGGCTACCGGCTTC. V and J are TRBV5-4 and TRBJ1-2, with a weak D call TRBD1 (6 bases). The CDR3 totals 13 residues. The germline CDR1 and CDR2 sequences are SGHNT and YYREEE (reference sequence).

The chain uses TRBV6-5 and TRBJ1-2, with D perhaps TRBD1 (5 bases). This CDR3 has 13 residues. Germline CDR1 is MNHEY and CDR2 is SVGAGI. V shed 4 bases and J shed 8 bases, with 14 bases lying between them. The CDR3 bases are TGTGCCAGCAGTTCCCAGGGAAAAGGAGGCTACACCTTC. Its translation is CASSSQGKGGYTF.

The rearrangement uses TRBV13 and TRBJ2-3, with D hard to call. Germline CDR1 PRHDT, CDR2 FYEKMQ (reference sequence). The CDR3 spans 13 residues. V lost 3 bases and J lost 4, with 8 bases in between. The CDR3 coding sequence is TGTGCCAGCAGCTTTAAAGGTGCAGATACGCAGTATTTT. It codes for CASSFKGADTQYF.

The rearrangement links TRBV3-1 (or the pseudogene TRBV3-2) to TRBJ1-1; 8 bases fit TRBD1. V lost 2 bases to trimming and J lost 1 base; unmatched junction nucleotides: 3. The CDR3 has 15 amino acids. Germline loops: CDR1 LGHDT, CDR2 YNNKEL (reference sequence). CDR3 region: CASSQHGTGNTEAFF. In DNA form, the CDR3 reads TGTGCCAGCAGCCAACACGGGACAGGGAACACTGAAGCTTTCTTT.

The V and J genes are TRBV7-9 and TRBJ2-3; TRBD2 matches 7 bases. CDR3 length: 14 amino acids. The V gene's germline CDR1 is SEHNR and CDR2 FQNEAQ (reference sequence). V shed 5 bases and J 6 bases; nucleotides not matched to a gene: 8. This chain's CDR3 is CASSQAGPWDTQYF. The CDR3 DNA reads TGTGCCAGCAGCCAAGCGGGACCTTGGGATACGCAGTATTTT.

The chain has TRBV5-1 and TRBJ1-5; TRBD1 might be the D (5 bases). V lost 3 bases and J lost 4, with 14 bases in between. Per the germline V gene, CDR1 is SGHRS and CDR2 is YFSETQ. The CDR3 is 15 residues long. The CDR3 bases are TGCGCCAGCAGCTCGGGCCCCGCAGGGAATCAGCCCCAGCATTTT. The encoded protein is CASSSGPAGNQPQHF. Based on the CDR3 plus reference TRBV5-1 and TRBJ1-5, the full variable domain is KAGVTQTPRYLIKTRGQQVTLSCSPISGHRSVSWYQQTPGQGLQFLFEYFSETQRNKGNFPGRFSGRQFSNSRSEMNVSTLELGDSALYLCASSSGPAGNQPQHFGDGTRLSIL.

The chain uses TRBV4-3 and TRBJ1-5, with D perhaps matching TRBD1 (5 bases). V dropped 4 bases and J dropped 2 bases, with 12 bases sitting between them. In germline, CDR1 is LGHNA, CDR2 YSLEER. This CDR3 is 15 amino acids long. The CDR3, as DNA: TGCGCCAGCAGCCGAGACACGGGGGGCAATCAGCCCCAGCATTTT. It is translated as CASSRDTGGNQPQHF.

The J gene is TRBJ1-2, the V gene TRBV18; unclear D gene. Germline loops: CDR1 KGHSH, CDR2 LQKENI. Trimming shortened V by 0 bases and J by 5 bases, and 16 bases separated the two germline ends. The CDR3 runs 16 residues. CDR3 sequence: CASSPPLLSAGYGYTF. The CDR3 DNA follows: TGTGCCAGCTCACCACCGCTCCTCTCAGCTGGGTATGGCTACACCTTC.

This chain joins TRBV7-9 and TRBJ2-1, with D possibly TRBD1 on 7 matching bases. With 5 bases removed from V and 3 bases from J, the gap between germline ends came to 20 bases. From germline, CDR1 is SEHNR and CDR2 FQNEAQ (reference sequence). The CDR3 runs 17 residues. This CDR3 is CASSGRPGRGDYNEQFF. CDR3 DNA: TGTGCCAGCAGCGGGCGACCGGGCAGGGGGGACTACAATGAGCAGTTCTTC.

The chain is built from TRBV11-2 and TRBJ2-2; tentatively, D is TRBD1 or TRBD2 (5 bases each). This CDR3 has 17 residues. The V gene lost 1 base and the J gene lost 5 bases, with 17 bases spanning the gap. Per germline, CDR1 SGHAT and CDR2 FQNNGV. CDR3 nucleotides: TGTGCCAGCAGCTTAGGACTTGCAGGGCCGGGGACCGGGGAGCTGTTTTTT. Translated: CASSLGLAGPGTGELFF.

The chain carries TRBV5-5 and TRBJ2-5; no definite D call. Germline values: CDR1 SGHKS, CDR2 YYEKEE (reference sequence). There are 14 residues in the CDR3. V was cut by 1 base and J by 4 bases, with 11 bases left in between. CDR3 amino acids: CASSLLGIVETQYF. The CDR3 region has the DNA TGTGCCAGCAGCTTGTTAGGGATAGTAGAGACCCAGTACTTC.

The chain couples TRBV18 to TRBJ1-2; D gene uncertain. Looked up from germline, CDR1 is KGHSH and CDR2 is LQKENI. V was pared by 3 bases and J by 4 bases, with 18 bases between. This CDR3 is built from 16 residues. The CDR3 DNA sequence: TGTGCCAGCTCACCCCCGGGTGGCAGAAAGGGCTATGGCTACACCTTC. This translates into CASSPPGGRKGYGYTF.

The V call is TRBV5-1, the J call TRBJ2-2, with TRBD2 as a possible D gene (6 bases). Germline CDR1 is SGHRS and CDR2 is YFSETQ. There are 17 residues in the CDR3. V shed 4 bases and J shed 0 bases, with 16 bases lying between them. The CDR3 loop is CASSPTLANSNTGELFF. DNA of the CDR3: TGCGCCAGCAGCCCTACTCTAGCGAACTCGAACACCGGGGAGCTGTTTTTT.

The chain links TRBV7-2 to TRBJ2-5, with 8 positions matching TRBD1. The V segment lost 5 bases and the J segment 2 bases; nucleotides outside the gene matches: 4. Germline CDR1 is SGHTA and CDR2 is FQGNSA. The CDR3 totals 14 residues. This CDR3 reads CASSTGGRQETQYF. In nucleotides, the CDR3 is TGTGCCAGCAGCACAGGGGGGAGGCAAGAGACCCAGTACTTC.

This clone was seen more than once but under ten times. The rearrangement links TRBV19 to TRBJ1-5, with 10 bases lining up with TRBD1. Germline CDR1 is LNHDA and CDR2 is SQIVND (reference sequence). J gave up 2 bases and V 4 bases, and 5 bases lay outside the gene matches. The CDR3 length is 16 residues. This CDR3 reads CASSTTGGEGNQPQHF. The CDR3 DNA is TGTGCCAGTAGTACGACAGGGGGCGAAGGCAATCAGCCCCAGCATTTT.

The chain links TRBV18 to TRBJ2-4; D might be TRBD1 or TRBD2, each matching 5 bases. Trimming removed 0 bases at V and 8 bases at J, with 14 bases between. Germline-derived CDR1 and CDR2 are KGHSH and LQKENI. The CDR3 is 15 amino acids. CDR3 loop: CASSPPGSRGDIQYF. CDR3 nucleotides: TGTGCCAGCTCACCACCAGGGTCTCGAGGGGACATTCAGTACTTC.

This clone appeared a single time. V usage is TRBV5-1 and J usage is TRBJ1-4, with D possibly being TRBD1 (6 bases). This CDR3 contains 17 residues. V was cut by 2 bases and J by 3 bases, with 17 bases left in between. CDR1 is SGHRS, CDR2 YFSETQ, per germline. The CDR3 DNA follows: TGCGCCAGCAGCTTTTCCCAGCTGGACAGCCCTAATGAAAAACTGTTTTTT. Translated: CASSFSQLDSPNEKLFF. Complete variable domain (other parts from reference TRBV5-1 and TRBJ1-4): KAGVTQTPRYLIKTRGQQVTLSCSPISGHRSVSWYQQTPGQGLQFLFEYFSETQRNKGNFPGRFSGRQFSNSRSEMNVSTLELGDSALYLCASSFSQLDSPNEKLFFGSGTQLSVL.

Points on this clone: Its ends do not fully match the called genes, so a read error is possible. The V and J genes are TRBV6-5 and TRBJ1-2, with no clear D. This CDR3 is built from 13 residues. Germline V CDR1 and CDR2: MNHEY, SVGAGI. The CDR3 loop reads CATSNYNSGERVF. CDR3 coding DNA: TGTGCCACCTCAAATTATAATAGTGGGGAAAGGGTCTTC.